The rows below give T cell receptor beta chains drawn from one sample of a study of cytomegalovirus exposure and HLA in healthy donors. Profiled with immunoSEQ multiplex PCR; TCRdb holds only in-frame clones, not every one. The sample consists of about 160,000 clones, 85% of them appearing once. Specimen: PBMCs. These receptors were taken from a boy aged 2 to 10 in good health and CMV-seronegative. Both conserved end residues are part of each CDR3. The order of the fields is CDR3 DNA, CDR3 protein, J gene, D gene, clone size, V gene. A D gene is named only where the DNA matches it firmly. Expanded clones get a size class; other rows say once, few or many, or leave the size out.

TGCGCCAGCAGCTTGGCTCAGACAGGAAGGGAGACCCAGTACTTC | CASSLAQTGRETQYF | TRBJ2-5 | NA | NA | TRBV5-1
TGTGCCAGTAGTATAGCAGGGGCAGATACGCAGTATTTT | CASSIAGADTQYF | TRBJ2-3 | NA | NA | TRBV19
TGTGCCAGCAGTTTTCTCAGGGACTCCACTGAAGCTTTCTTT | CASSFLRDSTEAFF | TRBJ1-1 | NA | NA | TRBV28
TGTGCCAGCAGCTTAGCGGGAGGGCCTAATGAGCAGTTCTTC | CASSLAGGPNEQFF | TRBJ2-1 | TRBD2 | NA | TRBV7-3
TGTGCCAGCAGCCCGGCGGGACTAGCGGGCTACAATGAGCAGTTCTTC | CASSPAGLAGYNEQFF | TRBJ2-1 | TRBD2 | NA | TRBV7-2
TGTGCCAGCAGCCGCTCCGGGACAGGGGGCCACTATGGCTACACCTTC | CASSRSGTGGHYGYTF | TRBJ1-2 | TRBD1 | NA | TRBV4-2
TGTGCCAGCAGTGTGCATAGCGGGGGTGACCAAGAGACCCAGTACTTC | CASSVHSGGDQETQYF | TRBJ2-5 | TRBD2 | NA | TRBV6-1
TGTGCCAGCAGTTCCAGGGTTCGGGATACGCAGTATTTT | CASSSRVRDTQYF | TRBJ2-3 | NA | NA | TRBV27
TGTGCCAGCAGTTTATGGGTAGGGAGCGTAAACATTCAGTACTTC | CASSLWVGSVNIQYF | TRBJ2-4 | NA | NA | TRBV28
TGTGCCAGCAGCTTGGACAGGGAGGGCACCGGGGAGCTGTTTTTT | CASSLDREGTGELFF | TRBJ2-2 | NA | NA | TRBV5-4
TGTGCCAGCAGTTTTCAGGGAGGGCAATACAATGAGCAGTTCTTC | CASSFQGGQYNEQFF | TRBJ2-1 | TRBD2 | NA | TRBV28
TGTGCCATCAGTGGTCAGGTCTCCCACTATGGCTACACCTTC | CAISGQVSHYGYTF | TRBJ1-2 | NA | NA | TRBV10-3
TGTGCCAGCAGCCCCCCGAAGACTCCCGAGCAGTTCTTC | CASSPPKTPEQFF | TRBJ2-1 | NA | NA | TRBV4-2
TGTGCCAGCAGTGAAGGAGAGGGGGCTGCCACAGATACGCAGTATTTT | CASSEGEGAATDTQYF | TRBJ2-3 | TRBD1 | NA | TRBV2
TGTGCCAGCAGTACAGCCAATCAGCCCCAGCATTTT | CASSTANQPQHF | TRBJ1-5 | NA | NA | TRBV28
TGTGCCAGCAGTGTGGCTAGCGGGAGTACCGGGGAGCTGTTTTTT | CASSVASGSTGELFF | TRBJ2-2 | TRBD2 | few | TRBV6-1
TGTGCCAGCCGCAGAGGTGTGGTTGGCACTGAAGCTTTCTTT | CASRRGVVGTEAFF | TRBJ1-1 | NA | NA | TRBV19
TGTGCCAGCAGTCCTACCCCAGGGGGGTTGGACCAGTACTTC | CASSPTPGGLDQYF | TRBJ2-5 | NA | NA | TRBV27
TGTGCCAGCAGCACTAAAGCGGGACAGGGTAACTTATACGAGCAGTACTTC | CASSTKAGQGNLYEQYF | TRBJ2-7 | TRBD1 | NA | TRBV2
TGTGCCAGTACATCACAGGGGATGGAAAATCAGCCCCAGCATTTT | CASTSQGMENQPQHF | TRBJ1-5 | TRBD1 | NA | TRBV2
TGTGCCAGCAGTTTACAGGGGTGGGGCTATGGCTACACCTTC | CASSLQGWGYGYTF | TRBJ1-2 | NA | NA | TRBV27
TGTGCCAGCAGCTACCGACAGGGGAGATCGAGCGGGGAGCTGTTTTTT | CASSYRQGRSSGELFF | TRBJ2-2 | TRBD1 | NA | TRBV7-9
TGCAGCGTTGAGGGGCTGGCTAGCGATTCCTACAATGAGCAGTTCTTC | CSVEGLASDSYNEQFF | TRBJ2-1 | NA | NA | TRBV29-1
TGTGCCAGCAGCTTACTTAATTCACCCCTCCACTTT | CASSLLNSPLHF | TRBJ1-6 | NA | once | TRBV7-2
TGTGCCAGCAGCCAAACCGGGACGTCGGGAGTTAGCAATCAGCCCCAGCATTTT | CASSQTGTSGVSNQPQHF | TRBJ1-5 | NA | NA | TRBV5-8
TGTGCCAGCAGTGACCAGGACACCGGGGAGCTGTTTTTT | CASSDQDTGELFF | TRBJ2-2 | NA | NA | TRBV6-4
TGTGCCATCAGTGAGTCGGCGGGAGATCGAGGCCAGTACTTC | CAISESAGDRGQYF | TRBJ2-7 | TRBD2 | few | TRBV10-3
TGTGCCAGCAGCTCGACAGGGTATAACGAGCAGTTCTTC | CASSSTGYNEQFF | TRBJ2-1 | TRBD1 | NA | TRBV13
TGCGCCAGCAGCGACCGGGGGGCAGATACGCAGTATTTT | CASSDRGADTQYF | TRBJ2-3 | TRBD2 | NA | TRBV5-1
TGTGCCAGCAGTTCTGGACAGGGCTTGCGCACAGATACGCAGTATTTT | CASSSGQGLRTDTQYF | TRBJ2-3 | TRBD1 | few | TRBV27
TGCGCCAGCAGCTTGGGGAACAGGGCCAGGGTTATGAACACTGAAGCTTTCTTT | CASSLGNRARVMNTEAFF | TRBJ1-1 | NA | NA | TRBV5-1
TGTTCCAGCAGCCCCGACAGGGCGGGTAGTCCCTCTGGTGGCTACACCTTC | CSSSPDRAGSPSGGYTF | TRBJ1-2 | TRBD1 | NA | TRBV7-9
TGTGCCTGCGCCCGGGACAGGGGGGCAGATACGCAGTATTTT | CACARDRGADTQYF | TRBJ2-3 | TRBD1 | NA | TRBV6-1
TGCGCCAGCAGCTTGGCGAGGGGGCGGGAGACCCAGTACTTC | CASSLARGRETQYF | TRBJ2-5 | TRBD1 | few | TRBV5-1
TGTGCCAGCAGTGCTATTACCTCCTACAATGAGCAGTTCTTC | CASSAITSYNEQFF | TRBJ2-1 | NA | NA | TRBV7-9
TGTGCCATCGGGGAGTATAATGAAAAACTGTTTTTT | CAIGEYNEKLFF | TRBJ1-4 | NA | NA | TRBV6-1
TGTGCCAGCAGCTCACTAGCGGGAGAGCTCACCGGGGAGCTGTTTTTT | CASSSLAGELTGELFF | TRBJ2-2 | TRBD2 | NA | TRBV9
TGCGCCAGCAGCTTGGAGGCAGGAAGCTCTGGGGCCAACGTCCTGACTTTC | CASSLEAGSSGANVLTF | TRBJ2-6 | NA | NA | TRBV5-1
TGTGCCAGCAGCGGGGACGGGACAAGCAATCAGCCCCAGCATTTT | CASSGDGTSNQPQHF | TRBJ1-5 | NA | NA | TRBV9
TGTGCCAGCAGCCTAGAGATCTGGACAGGTTCTCAGCCCCAGCATTTT | CASSLEIWTGSQPQHF | TRBJ1-5 | TRBD1 | NA | TRBV7-8
TGTGCCAGCAGCACCGATCCGGGGTTGCGGGAGGCTATGGGGGCTAGGTACAATGAGCAGTTCTTC | CASSTDPGLREAMGARYNEQFF | TRBJ2-1 | TRBD2 | few | TRBV9
TGTGCCGGAGGGACTAGCGGGAGCGAGCAGTACTTC | CAGGTSGSEQYF | TRBJ2-7 | TRBD2 | NA | TRBV27
TGTGCCAGCAGCCAGGAGGGACAGGGGGATGAAAAACTGTTTTTT | CASSQEGQGDEKLFF | TRBJ1-4 | TRBD1 | NA | TRBV5-6
TGCGCCAGCAGTGAGTCTACCGGTACGGGGTACCAAGAGACCCAGTACTTC | CASSESTGTGYQETQYF | TRBJ2-5 | NA | NA | TRBV10-1
TGCAGCGTTGTTCCGACGACAGGTCCAGAGACCCAGTACTTC | CSVVPTTGPETQYF | TRBJ2-5 | NA | NA | TRBV29-1
TGTGCCAGTACCCACCGGGGGGGATACCAGCCCCAGCATTTT | CASTHRGGYQPQHF | TRBJ1-5 | NA | NA | TRBV19
TGTGCCAGCATCCGGACTAGCGGGGGTATCTACAATGAGCAGTTCTTC | CASIRTSGGIYNEQFF | TRBJ2-1 | TRBD2 | NA | TRBV2
TGTTCCAGCAGCCCCCGACTAGCGGGAGGTCAAAATGAGCAGTTCTTC | CSSSPRLAGGQNEQFF | TRBJ2-1 | TRBD2 | NA | TRBV7-9
TGTGCCAGCAGTGCGGGGCGGGGACCAGATACGCAGTATTTT | CASSAGRGPDTQYF | TRBJ2-3 | NA | NA | TRBV2
TGTGCCAGAAGCTCAGATTTAGCGGGGGGCCACCACCTCCCTGTGGCCAAAAACATTCAGTACTTC | CARSSDLAGGHHLPVAKNIQYF | TRBJ2-4 | TRBD2 | few | TRBV5-3
TGTGCCAGCAGCGACAGGGCCACTGAAGCTTTCTTT | CASSDRATEAFF | TRBJ1-1 | TRBD1 | few | TRBV5-4
TGTTCCAGCAGCACACCAGGGGGCGGGCAGTACTTC | CSSSTPGGGQYF | TRBJ2-7 | TRBD1 | NA | TRBV7-9
TGTGCCAGCAGCCCGCGGGCTGGGAACACTGAAGCTTTCTTT | CASSPRAGNTEAFF | TRBJ1-1 | NA | NA | TRBV28
TGTGCCAGCAGTTACTCGACAGGGGGCCCCCATGAGCAGTTCTTC | CASSYSTGGPHEQFF | TRBJ2-1 | TRBD1 | NA | TRBV6-5